This TCR beta chain emerged from a study of cytomegalovirus exposure and HLA in healthy donors. The PCR was carried out with 60 Vbeta primers and 13 Jbeta primers. Clones were read by immunoSEQ multiplex PCR, and TCRdb kept only the in-frame ones, dropping some. The sample lists around 84,000 clones, around 77% occurring once. Germline V gene data show CDR1 as SGHRS and CDR2 as YFSETQ. Trimming pared 5 bases from V and 5 bases from J, leaving 13 bases between. This CDR3 has 13 amino acids. Each donor was healthy, and each was a bone marrow donor. In this sample, this clone turned up a few times. Sample: PBMCs. This clonotype was sampled from a man aged 50 to 59 in good health and CMV-seronegative. The gene calls are TRBV5-1 and TRBJ1-1; a possible D gene is TRBD1 (5 bases). CDR3 DNA: TGCGCCAGCAGGCTACATCGGGGGACTGAAGCTTTCTTT. Translated, it gives CASRLHRGTEAFF.